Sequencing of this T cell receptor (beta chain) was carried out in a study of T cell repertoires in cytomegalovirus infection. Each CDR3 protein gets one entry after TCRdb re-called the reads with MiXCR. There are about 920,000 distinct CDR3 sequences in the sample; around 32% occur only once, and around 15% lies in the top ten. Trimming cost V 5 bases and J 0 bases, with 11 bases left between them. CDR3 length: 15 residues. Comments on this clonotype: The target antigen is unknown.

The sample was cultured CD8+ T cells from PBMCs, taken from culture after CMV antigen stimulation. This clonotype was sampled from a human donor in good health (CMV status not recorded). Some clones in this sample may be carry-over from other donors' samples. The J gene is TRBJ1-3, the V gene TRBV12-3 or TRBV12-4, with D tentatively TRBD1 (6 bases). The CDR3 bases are TGTGCCAGCAGTACGGACAGATTCTCTGGAAACACCATATATTTT. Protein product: CASSTDRFSGNTIYF.